One sample yielded the 12 T cell receptor beta chains listed below, sequenced in a study of blood T cell repertoires in COVID-19. The table came from immunoSEQ multiplex PCR; TCRdb's copy has only in-frame clones and leaves some out. The repertoire holds some 260,000 clones, with about 86% as singletons. The sequenced sample was PBMCs or T cells enriched from blood (not recorded which). The receptors come from a young man with acute COVID-19.

This chain uses TRBV7-8 with TRBJ2-7; D ambiguous. This CDR3 is built from 15 residues. In germline, CDR1 is SGHVS, CDR2 FQNEAQ. Trimming took off 5 bases at V and 3 bases at J, with 17 bases between the two ends. CDR3 bases: TGTGCCAGCAGCCCCCAACCCCACTCTAGCTACGAGCAGTACGTC. Translation: CASSPQPHSSYEQYV.

Comment on this clone: Relative to the germline gene, one junction end is altered; a read error may explain this. The chain links TRBV7-9 to TRBJ2-1, with 8 bases fitting TRBD2. The germline gives CDR1 SEHNR, CDR2 FQNEAQ (reference sequence). This CDR3 comprises 15 residues. CDR3 bases: TGTGCCAGCAGATTAGCGGGGACAACTTACAATGAGCAGTTCTTC. Translation: CASRLAGTTYNEQFF.

J is TRBJ1-1 and V is TRBV18, with 8 bases lining up with TRBD1. The CDR3 has 15 residues. Unmatched junction bases numbered 6, after V lost 5 bases and J lost 1 base. Per germline, CDR1 KGHSH and CDR2 LQKENI. The CDR3 sequence is CASSGQQGGNTEAFF. Written as DNA, the CDR3 is TGTGCCAGCTCAGGCCAACAGGGGGGGAACACTGAAGCTTTCTTT.

The rearrangement links TRBV18 to TRBJ2-1, with D perhaps TRBD2 (6 bases). The CDR3 is made up of 12 amino acids. Germline values: CDR1 KGHSH, CDR2 LQKENI. Deletions cut 7 bases from V and 9 bases from J, with 13 bases between. In nucleotides, the CDR3 is TGTGCCAGCTGCGATGGGGGAGGTGAGCAGTTCTTC. Translation gives CASCDGGGEQFF.

The chain carries TRBV14 and TRBJ1-1, with D unresolved. The CDR3 spans 14 residues. The germline CDR1 and CDR2 sequences are SGHDN and FVKESK. V dropped 1 base and J dropped 1 base, with 7 bases sitting between them. CDR3 region: CASSQVWANTEAFF. The CDR3 DNA reads as TGTGCCAGCAGCCAAGTCTGGGCGAACACTGAAGCTTTCTTT.

This sequence joins TRBV11-1 and TRBJ2-2; D unclear. Trimming shortened V by 5 bases and J by 6 bases, and 13 bases separated the two germline ends. CDR1 and CDR2 (germline): SGHAT, FQDESV (reference sequence). This CDR3 is 14 amino acids long. In DNA form, the CDR3 reads TGTGCCAGCAGCCAAGTATTACGAGCCGGGGAGCTGTTTTTT. This gives the protein CASSQVLRAGELFF.

The chain is built from TRBV27 and TRBJ2-6; 10 bases agree with TRBD1. V shed 6 bases and J 4 bases; nucleotides not matched to a gene: 3. The CDR3 sequence is 15 residues long. Germline assignment: CDR1 MNHEY and CDR2 SMNVEV (reference sequence). The CDR3 region has the DNA TGTGCCAGCAGGACAGGGGGCGCCGGGGCCAACGTCCTGACTTTC. Its protein product is CASRTGGAGANVLTF.

In its sample, this clone was seen a few times. The chain uses TRBV3-1 (or the pseudogene TRBV3-2) and TRBJ2-2, with 13 bases lining up with TRBD2. The length of the CDR3 is 20 residues. Germline V gene data show CDR1 as LGHDT and CDR2 as YNNKEL (reference sequence). V lost 0 bases, J lost 0 bases, and 7 bases stayed unmatched. The CDR3 here is CASSQDRRLAGGANTGELFF. The CDR3, as DNA: TGTGCCAGCAGCCAAGACCGTCGACTAGCGGGGGGTGCGAACACCGGGGAGCTGTTTTTT.

This chain links TRBV11-2 with TRBJ1-1; a possible D gene is TRBD1 (5 bases). The ends were cut back, 1 base at V and 4 bases at J, with 10 bases in the middle. This CDR3 region has 14 residues. CDR1 and CDR2 (germline): SGHAT, FQNNGV. The DNA for the CDR3 is TGTGCCAGCAGCTTAGTCGGGGGTGGCACTGAAGCTTTCTTT. The encoded protein is CASSLVGGGTEAFF.

CDR3 loop: CAISERGNYGYTF. CDR3 sequence (DNA): TGTGCCATCAGTGAACGGGGGAACTATGGCTACACCTTC. The chain links TRBV10-3 to TRBJ1-2; the D gene is possibly TRBD1 (5 bases). The CDR3 runs to 13 residues. Looked up from germline, CDR1 is ENHRY and CDR2 is SYGVKD. V gave up 3 bases and J gave up 2 bases, with 7 bases separating them.

The rearrangement links TRBV28 to TRBJ1-3; no reliable D call. CDR1 is MDHEN and CDR2 is SYDVKM in the germline V gene. The CDR3 is 13 residues long. Trimming took off 5 bases at V and 10 bases at J, with 15 bases between the two ends. DNA for the CDR3: TGTGCCAGCAGTCCTCGAGGGAGAGGAACCATATATTTT. This gives the protein CASSPRGRGTIYF.

The chain recombines TRBV18 with TRBJ1-2; 8 bases agree with TRBD1. CDR1 and CDR2 from the germline V gene are KGHSH and LQKENI. V shed 0 bases and J 6 bases; nucleotides not matched to a gene: 12. The CDR3 extends over 17 amino acids. This chain's CDR3 is CASSPPGQGASVNGYTF. The CDR3 nucleotides are TGTGCCAGCTCACCACCGGGGCAGGGGGCTTCAGTGAATGGCTACACCTTC.